The rows below give T cell receptor beta chains drawn from one sample of a study of shared clonotypes between healthy human individuals. Sequencing was performed with immunoSEQ multiplex PCR; in TCRdb, only in-frame clones are kept and a portion is missing. The sample has about 1.1 million clones, approximately 80% seen once. Sequencing was carried out using memory CD4+ T cells from PBMCs. These receptor sequences come from a man between 18 and 29 years old in good health. Some clones in this sample may be carry-over from other donors' samples. The CDR3 runs from the conserved cysteine through the conserved F or W. The D gene is left open where the match is weak. A clone size is listed for some rows: how often the clone was seen (once, few, many), or a class if it is expanded.

j_gene: TRBJ2-7
abundance: NA
d_gene: TRBD1
v_gene: TRBV5-1
CDR3nt: TGCGCCAGCAGCGTACGGACAGGGGGAACCTACGAGCAGTACTTC
CDR3aa: CASSVRTGGTYEQYF

j_gene: TRBJ2-2
abundance: NA
d_gene: NA
v_gene: TRBV10-1
CDR3nt: TGCGCCAGCAGTGACGGGAACCCGTCCGGGGAGCTGTTTTTT
CDR3aa: CASSDGNPSGELFF

j_gene: TRBJ1-2
abundance: few
d_gene: NA
v_gene: TRBV19
CDR3nt: TGTGCCAGTAAGGCGTTCGGGGGCTACACCTTC
CDR3aa: CASKAFGGYTF

j_gene: TRBJ2-3
abundance: NA
d_gene: NA
v_gene: TRBV5-6
CDR3nt: TGTGCCAGCAGCCCCGGGGGAGATACGCAGTATTTT
CDR3aa: CASSPGGDTQYF

j_gene: TRBJ2-1
abundance: NA
d_gene: NA
v_gene: TRBV20-1
CDR3nt: TGCAGTGCCCGACGGGGAAATGAGCAGTTCTTC
CDR3aa: CSARRGNEQFF

j_gene: TRBJ2-7
abundance: NA
d_gene: NA
v_gene: TRBV27
CDR3nt: TGTGCCAGCAGTGGCGACAGGAGCGTCACCTACGAGCAGTACTTC
CDR3aa: CASSGDRSVTYEQYF

j_gene: TRBJ2-3
abundance: NA
d_gene: NA
v_gene: TRBV9
CDR3nt: TGTGCCAGCAGCGAACGGCTCCCAGATACGCAGTATTTT
CDR3aa: CASSERLPDTQYF

j_gene: TRBJ2-1
abundance: NA
d_gene: TRBD2
v_gene: TRBV5-1
CDR3nt: TGCGCCAGCAGCTTGACGTCTAGCGGGAGTTACAATGAGCAGTTCTTC
CDR3aa: CASSLTSSGSYNEQFF

j_gene: TRBJ1-5
abundance: NA
d_gene: NA
v_gene: TRBV6-1
CDR3nt: TGTGCCAGCAGTAGGGACTTCAATCAGCCCCAGCATTTT
CDR3aa: CASSRDFNQPQHF

j_gene: TRBJ1-2
abundance: NA
d_gene: NA
v_gene: TRBV30
CDR3nt: TGTGCCTGGAGTGAGGCGAACTATGGCTACACCTTC
CDR3aa: CAWSEANYGYTF

j_gene: TRBJ2-1
abundance: few
d_gene: NA
v_gene: TRBV10-1
CDR3nt: TGCGCCAGCAGTGAGTCGGTTCAGGGGAATGAGCAGTTCTTC
CDR3aa: CASSESVQGNEQFF

j_gene: TRBJ1-1
abundance: NA
d_gene: NA
v_gene: TRBV19
CDR3nt: TGTGCCAGTAGTTTTGTTTGGGGGAACACTTGGGAAGCTTTCTTT
CDR3aa: CASSFVWGNTWEAFF

j_gene: TRBJ2-5
abundance: NA
d_gene: NA
v_gene: TRBV7-2
CDR3nt: TGTGCCAGCAGCTTTAGCGCGGGTTACGAGACCCAGTACTTC
CDR3aa: CASSFSAGYETQYF

j_gene: TRBJ2-1
abundance: NA
d_gene: NA
v_gene: TRBV5-4
CDR3nt: TGTGCCAGCAGCTTGGCCGATCGGAGCTCCTACAATGAGCAGTTCTTC
CDR3aa: CASSLADRSSYNEQFF

j_gene: TRBJ1-1
abundance: few
d_gene: TRBD1
v_gene: TRBV5-4
CDR3nt: TGTGCCAGCAGCCCCGGGGACAGTCTAAGAATGAACACTGAAGCTTTCTTT
CDR3aa: CASSPGDSLRMNTEAFF

j_gene: TRBJ2-4
abundance: NA
d_gene: NA
v_gene: TRBV2
CDR3nt: TGTGCCAGCAGTGAAGGCAGGGGGGTCGAAAACATTCAGTACTTC
CDR3aa: CASSEGRGVENIQYF

j_gene: TRBJ2-1
abundance: NA
d_gene: NA
v_gene: TRBV7-3
CDR3nt: TGTGCCAGCAGCTCAGGACTACTTGGTAATGAGCAGTTCTTC
CDR3aa: CASSSGLLGNEQFF

j_gene: TRBJ1-2
abundance: few
d_gene: TRBD1
v_gene: TRBV19
CDR3nt: TGTGCCAGTACCCTTCAGCCGGGACAGGGAGGCTACACCTTC
CDR3aa: CASTLQPGQGGYTF

j_gene: TRBJ1-2
abundance: NA
d_gene: NA
v_gene: TRBV11-2
CDR3nt: TGTGCCAGCAGCTTGGATAGAGAGGGCGGTTCAGGCTACACCTTC
CDR3aa: CASSLDREGGSGYTF

j_gene: TRBJ2-3
abundance: once
d_gene: TRBD2
v_gene: TRBV7-3
CDR3nt: TGTGCCAGCAGCTTAAGGGGAAGGAGCGGGGCGGGAGATACGCAGTATTTT
CDR3aa: CASSLRGRSGAGDTQYF

j_gene: TRBJ2-3
abundance: NA
d_gene: TRBD1
v_gene: TRBV5-1
CDR3nt: TGCGCCAGCCGCTATTCGACAGGGATCACAGATACGCAGTATTTT
CDR3aa: CASRYSTGITDTQYF

j_gene: TRBJ2-3
abundance: NA
d_gene: TRBD2
v_gene: TRBV7-2
CDR3nt: TGTGCCAGCAGCTTAGTCGGCGGAGCGGGAGGAAGGGTCGCGCAGTATTTT
CDR3aa: CASSLVGGAGGRVAQYF

j_gene: TRBJ2-5
abundance: few
d_gene: NA
v_gene: TRBV21-1
CDR3nt: TGTGCCAGCAGCACGGGGAGGGGGCTCTACCAAGAGACCCAGTACTTC
CDR3aa: CASSTGRGLYQETQYF

j_gene: TRBJ1-5
abundance: NA
d_gene: NA
v_gene: TRBV19
CDR3nt: TGTGCCAGTACCTTCATGACAGGTAGCAATCAGCCCCAGCATTTT
CDR3aa: CASTFMTGSNQPQHF

j_gene: TRBJ2-5
abundance: NA
d_gene: NA
v_gene: TRBV12-5
CDR3nt: TGTGCTAGTGGTACCGAGGGAGAGACCCAGTACTTC
CDR3aa: CASGTEGETQYF

j_gene: TRBJ1-2
abundance: NA
d_gene: NA
v_gene: TRBV30
CDR3nt: TGTGCCTGGAGTGAGGACAGCAACTATGGCTACACCTTC
CDR3aa: CAWSEDSNYGYTF

j_gene: TRBJ1-4
abundance: NA
d_gene: NA
v_gene: TRBV6-6
CDR3nt: TGTGCCACCCGGGACCCTAATGAAAAACTGTTTTTT
CDR3aa: CATRDPNEKLFF

j_gene: TRBJ1-5
abundance: NA
d_gene: NA
v_gene: TRBV5-8
CDR3nt: TGTGCCAGCAGCTTTTCTAATCAGCCCCAGCATTTT
CDR3aa: CASSFSNQPQHF

j_gene: TRBJ1-1
abundance: NA
d_gene: NA
v_gene: TRBV28
CDR3nt: TGTGCCAGCACCATGGGGGGGGCGAGGGACACTGAAGCTTTCTTT
CDR3aa: CASTMGGARDTEAFF

j_gene: TRBJ2-3
abundance: NA
d_gene: TRBD2
v_gene: TRBV7-9
CDR3nt: TGTGCCAGCAGCCCCGCCCCCGGGGGGGGCACAGATACGCAGTATTTT
CDR3aa: CASSPAPGGGTDTQYF

j_gene: TRBJ2-5
abundance: NA
d_gene: NA
v_gene: TRBV7-2
CDR3nt: TGTGCCAGCAGCTTAGCTCGCGGTAGTGGGGTACAAGAGACCCAGTACTTC
CDR3aa: CASSLARGSGVQETQYF

j_gene: TRBJ1-5
abundance: NA
d_gene: NA
v_gene: TRBV10-3
CDR3nt: TGTGCCATCAGTGGAACAGAGGATCAGCCCCAGCATTTT
CDR3aa: CAISGTEDQPQHF

j_gene: TRBJ1-5
abundance: NA
d_gene: NA
v_gene: TRBV6-6
CDR3nt: TGTGCCAGCCGGATGGACACATACTATAGCAATCAGCCCCAGCATTTT
CDR3aa: CASRMDTYYSNQPQHF

j_gene: TRBJ2-1
abundance: once
d_gene: NA
v_gene: TRBV2
CDR3nt: TGTGCCAGCAGCCTAGAGTCAGCCTTATCTGGGAATGAGCAGTTCTTC
CDR3aa: CASSLESALSGNEQFF

j_gene: TRBJ2-5
abundance: NA
d_gene: TRBD1
v_gene: TRBV5-1
CDR3nt: TGCGCCAGCAGCTTAGGGACAGGGAAAACGGGGGAGACCCAGTACTTC
CDR3aa: CASSLGTGKTGETQYF

j_gene: TRBJ1-5
abundance: NA
d_gene: NA
v_gene: TRBV4-2
CDR3nt: TGTGCCAGCAGCCCCGGAGATTCAGGGCACAATCAGCCCCAGCATTTT
CDR3aa: CASSPGDSGHNQPQHF

j_gene: TRBJ2-1
abundance: NA
d_gene: NA
v_gene: TRBV2
CDR3nt: TGTGCCAGCAGGCCGGGGAGTTACAATGAGCAGTTCTTC
CDR3aa: CASRPGSYNEQFF

j_gene: TRBJ1-4
abundance: NA
d_gene: TRBD1
v_gene: TRBV28
CDR3nt: TGTGCCAGCAGTATTCTCCAGGGGGGAGCAACTAATGAAAAACTGTTTTTT
CDR3aa: CASSILQGGATNEKLFF

j_gene: TRBJ2-7
abundance: NA
d_gene: TRBD1
v_gene: TRBV5-8
CDR3nt: TGTGCCAGCAGCCCCGACAGGGCCACAGCCTACGAGCAGTACTTC
CDR3aa: CASSPDRATAYEQYF

j_gene: TRBJ1-1
abundance: many
d_gene: NA
v_gene: TRBV6-5
CDR3nt: TGTGCCAGCAGTTACTCGACGGCGAACACTGAAGCTTTCTTT
CDR3aa: CASSYSTANTEAFF

j_gene: TRBJ1-5
abundance: NA
d_gene: TRBD1
v_gene: TRBV2
CDR3nt: TGTGCCAGCAGCGAACTGGACAGGTTTATTAGTCCCCAGCATTTT
CDR3aa: CASSELDRFISPQHF

j_gene: TRBJ2-3
abundance: NA
d_gene: NA
v_gene: TRBV5-6
CDR3nt: TGTGCCAGCAGCTCCAGGGTGGCAGATACGCAGTATTTT
CDR3aa: CASSSRVADTQYF

j_gene: TRBJ2-1
abundance: NA
d_gene: TRBD2
v_gene: TRBV5-1
CDR3nt: TGCGCCAGCAGCTTGAAACTAGCGGGAGGAAGCTCCTACAATGAGCAGTTCTTC
CDR3aa: CASSLKLAGGSSYNEQFF

j_gene: TRBJ2-7
abundance: few
d_gene: TRBD2
v_gene: TRBV10-1
CDR3nt: TGCGCCAGCAGGCAAACTAGCGGATACGAGCAGTACTTC
CDR3aa: CASRQTSGYEQYF

j_gene: TRBJ2-5
abundance: NA
d_gene: NA
v_gene: TRBV7-9
CDR3nt: TGTGCCAGCAGCCCCCGGCCCCAAGAGACCCAGTACTTC
CDR3aa: CASSPRPQETQYF